These T cell receptor beta chains were read from a single sample in a study of T cell responses to AZD1222 COVID-19 vaccine. Using immunoSEQ multiplex PCR, the repertoire was profiled, and TCRdb retains in-frame clones only, with some absent. Here the sample spans 100,000 to 150,000 clones, more than 80% being singletons. The starting material was peripheral blood, obtained on day 0 of AZD1222 vaccination. These receptors all stem from an adult in good health. The CDR3 runs from the conserved cysteine through the conserved F or W. A D gene is named only where the DNA matches it firmly. The listing skips clone size in some rows; elsewhere it reads once, few, many or a size class.

J | size | V | D | DNA | CDR3
TRBJ2-1 | once | TRBV11-3 | TRBD2 | TGTGCCAGCAGCGCCAATTTAGGGGCGGGAGGGCCGTTCAATGAGCAGTTCTTC | CASSANLGAGGPFNEQFF
TRBJ1-5 | . | TRBV24-1 | TRBD1 | TGTGCCACCAGTTCAACACAGGGGATCTGGCCCCAGCATTTT | CATSSTQGIWPQHF
TRBJ2-7 | . | TRBV5-1 | . | TGCGCCAGCAGCTCCGGGACGGTAACCTACGAGCAGTACTTC | CASSSGTVTYEQYF
TRBJ2-1 | . | TRBV7-9 | . | TGTGCCAGCAGCTACGAATTCTCGGGGTCTAGCAATGAGCAGTTCTTC | CASSYEFSGSSNEQFF
TRBJ2-7 | few | TRBV5-6 | TRBD2 | TGTGCCAGCAGCTTGGTTACTAGCGGCTCGGGTTGGTACGAGCAGTACTTC | CASSLVTSGSGWYEQYF
TRBJ2-7 | once | TRBV29-1 | . | TGCAGCGTCGCCCCTAGGGGCTGGGACGAGCAGTACTTC | CSVAPRGWDEQYF
TRBJ1-6 | . | TRBV15 | . | TGTGCCACCAGCGACGACAGGACCTCACCCCTCCACTTT | CATSDDRTSPLHF
TRBJ1-1 | few | TRBV6-5 | . | TGTGCCAGCAGTTACTCCGGGAATGAAGCTTTCTTT | CASSYSGNEAFF
TRBJ2-2 | . | TRBV4-1 | . | TGCGCCAGCAGCTCCCCCTTGGAGAGGACGAACACCGGGGAGCTGTTTTTT | CASSSPLERTNTGELFF
TRBJ1-5 | . | TRBV7-9 | TRBD1 | TGTGCCAGCAGCCCGGGGACAGGGGGCCGCAATCAGCCCCAGCATTTT | CASSPGTGGRNQPQHF
TRBJ1-1 | . | TRBV7-3 | . | TGTGCCAGCAGCGCTGAACTGAACACTGAAGCTTTCTTT | CASSAELNTEAFF
TRBJ1-5 | . | TRBV19 | . | TGTGCCAGTAAAAGGGGGGGCAATAGCAATCAGCCCCAGCATTTT | CASKRGGNSNQPQHF
TRBJ2-2 | . | TRBV7-9 | TRBD2 | TGTGCCAGCAGCTCTCGGACTAGGCCGAACACCGGGGAGCTGTTTTTT | CASSSRTRPNTGELFF
TRBJ1-2 | . | TRBV7-9 | . | TGTGCCAGCAGCTTAGGCGGGACCGCCTATGGCTACACCTTC | CASSLGGTAYGYTF
TRBJ2-7 | . | TRBV5-4 | . | TGTGCCAGCAGCTCTCAGGAGTACGAGCAGTACTTC | CASSSQEYEQYF
TRBJ1-2 | . | TRBV9 | . | TGTGCCAGCAGCGCCTGGGACGGTCCCATAATGGATGGCTACACCTTC | CASSAWDGPIMDGYTF
TRBJ2-1 | . | TRBV7-3 | TRBD2 | TGTGCCAGCACTTTCCGGGCTAGCGGGAGCAATGAGCAGTTCTTC | CASTFRASGSNEQFF
TRBJ2-7 | . | TRBV19 | . | TGTGCCAGTAGAAGCCCCCCCCTTTACGAGCAGTACTTC | CASRSPPLYEQYF
TRBJ1-2 | . | TRBV28 | . | TGTGCCAGCAACCTGTGGCAGGGGTATGGCTACACCTTC | CASNLWQGYGYTF
TRBJ1-1 | . | TRBV27 | . | TGTGCCAGCACCTCGAGGAAAGGTCCCCTCGGAGACACTGAAGCTTTCTTT | CASTSRKGPLGDTEAFF
TRBJ2-5 | . | TRBV10-1 | TRBD1 | TGCGCCAGCAGCGAAGGGGGCGTAGAGACCCAGTACTTC | CASSEGGVETQYF
TRBJ2-7 | . | TRBV5-1 | . | TGCGCCAGCAGCTTGGACAGGAGCTCCTCCTACGAGCAGTACTTC | CASSLDRSSSYEQYF
TRBJ1-1 | once | TRBV5-1 | . | TGCGCCAGCAGCTTGGGGGTCACGAACACTGAAGCTTTCTTT | CASSLGVTNTEAFF
TRBJ1-1 | . | TRBV10-3 | TRBD1 | TGTGCCATCAGGACAGGGGAGGGGAACACTGAAGCTTTCTTT | CAIRTGEGNTEAFF
TRBJ1-2 | few | TRBV30 | TRBD1 | TGTGCCTGCCCGGGGACAGGGTATGGCTACACCTTC | CACPGTGYGYTF
TRBJ1-5 | . | TRBV27 | . | TGTGCCAGCAGTCCTCGCCCCGGGACTGGCCTTGGGACCCAGCATTTT | CASSPRPGTGLGTQHF
TRBJ2-7 | . | TRBV6-2/TRBV6-3 | . | TGTGCCAGCAGTTCTGGACTGACACTCTACGAGCAGTACTTC | CASSSGLTLYEQYF
TRBJ1-5 | . | TRBV7-2 | . | TGTGCCAGCAGCTTGCAGGGTGGTGGCAGCAATCAGCCCCAGCATTTT | CASSLQGGGSNQPQHF